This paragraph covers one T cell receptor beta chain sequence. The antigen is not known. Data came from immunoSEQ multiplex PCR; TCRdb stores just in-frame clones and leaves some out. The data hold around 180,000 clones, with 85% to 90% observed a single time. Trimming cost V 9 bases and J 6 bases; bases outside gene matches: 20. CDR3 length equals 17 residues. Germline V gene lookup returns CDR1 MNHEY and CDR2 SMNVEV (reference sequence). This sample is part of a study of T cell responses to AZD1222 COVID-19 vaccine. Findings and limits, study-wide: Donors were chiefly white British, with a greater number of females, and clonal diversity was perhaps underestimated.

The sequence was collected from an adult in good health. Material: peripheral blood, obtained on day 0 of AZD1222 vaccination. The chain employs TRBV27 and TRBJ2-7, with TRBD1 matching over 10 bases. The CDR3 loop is CASTLIPVGTGALEQYF. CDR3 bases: TGTGCCAGTACCTTAATTCCGGTCGGGACAGGGGCACTCGAGCAGTACTTC.